Detailed here is one TCR beta chain. No cognate antigen has been identified for it. Within one base of it there is no much larger clone, and no base qualities were kept. Whole blood was collected in K2EDTA tubes by collaborating institutions according to the institutions' own protocols. For TCRbeta analysis, collaborator samples were shipped as frozen whole blood, as isolated PBMCs, or as DNA extracted from either sample type. This sample was taken from a study of blood T cell repertoires in COVID-19 (dated by TCRdb to 2020 to 2022). Background on the whole study: The collaborator samples originated in the United States, Italy and Spain and spanned the acute and convalescent phases of COVID-19. The samples were drawn from two sources: the first 160 participants of the ongoing ImmuneRACE study, and 1,000 to 1,500 subjects contributed by 6 global collaborators. Deeply sampled blood TCRbeta repertoires from subjects exposed to, actively infected with, or recovered from COVID-19 were included in the dataset. The material from the prospective study consisted of cDNA or gDNA derived from T cells, B-cell-depleted T cells, or PBMCs. A de-identified subject ID, COVID-19 status, age in years and sex were almost always included in the sample metadata. Where available, HLA class I and class II types were obtained from metadata supplied by the sample provider rather than from assay-based typing. A freely available public database, intended as a resource for researchers studying the immune response to SARS-CoV-2, is where the repertoires were released.

The germline V gene supplies CDR1 SQVTM and CDR2 ANQGSEA. V gives up 2 bases and J gives up 7 bases, and the segment between their germline ends measures 17 bases. The CDR3 runs 14 amino acids, cysteine and phenylalanine included. Here the CDR3 DNA is all that survives: 42 bases in frame from base 1. TCRbeta CDR3 regions were amplified from genomic DNA by means of the immunoSEQ Assay, a bias-controlled multiplex PCR. Processing in the source paper ran as follows. Nucleated cell counts per sample were estimated from amplification of reference gene primers within the assay. Sequence reads were collapsed and filtered to measure the absolute abundance of every unique TCRbeta CDR3 rearrangement. Productive Simpson clonality was computed per sample as the square root of Simpson's diversity index over productive rearrangements. This immuneACCESS table, as held by TCRdb, lists in-frame sequences with V and J called but not all clones. Of the missing ones, under half trace to an unresolved V gene in checked studies; the others have no known cause. The DNA was the basis for D and trimming; V, J and clone size are from that table. The sample table records approximately 65,000 clones; 88% of these occur just once. Clones ranked in the top ten supply more than 4% of the sample.

Results and caveats for the whole study, not just this receptor: Clinical and demographic metadata were provided uncurated, with the amount varying by source and participant.

The clonotype was recovered from a human donor in a cohort sampled during active COVID-19. Source material: peripheral blood. This sequence uses TRBV29-1 and TRBJ1-2; a weak D assignment points to TRBD1 (6 bases agree). The sequence in DNA is TGCAGCGTTGAACCGATGAGGGGGGGGAGTGGCTACACCTTC. It codes for CSVEPMRGGSGYTF. Full variable domain (CDR3 extended with the reference TRBV29-1 and TRBJ1-2 proteins): SAVISQKPSRDICQRGTSLTIQCQVDSQVTMMFWYRQQPGQSLTLIATANQGSEATYESGFVIDKFPISRPNLTFSTLTVSNMSPEDSSIYLCSVEPMRGGSGYTFGSGTRLTVV.